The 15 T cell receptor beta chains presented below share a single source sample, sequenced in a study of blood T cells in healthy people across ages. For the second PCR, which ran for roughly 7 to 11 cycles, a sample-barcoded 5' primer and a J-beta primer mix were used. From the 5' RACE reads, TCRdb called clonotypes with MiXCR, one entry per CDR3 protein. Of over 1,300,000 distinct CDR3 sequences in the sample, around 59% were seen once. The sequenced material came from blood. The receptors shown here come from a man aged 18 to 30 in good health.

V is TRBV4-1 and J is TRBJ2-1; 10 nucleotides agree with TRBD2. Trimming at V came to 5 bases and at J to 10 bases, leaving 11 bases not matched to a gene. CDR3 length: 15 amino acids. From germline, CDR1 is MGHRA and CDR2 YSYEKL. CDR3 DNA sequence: TGCGCCAGCAGCTTATGGACTAGCGGTTCCTACGAGCAGTTCTTC. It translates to CASSLWTSGSYEQFF.

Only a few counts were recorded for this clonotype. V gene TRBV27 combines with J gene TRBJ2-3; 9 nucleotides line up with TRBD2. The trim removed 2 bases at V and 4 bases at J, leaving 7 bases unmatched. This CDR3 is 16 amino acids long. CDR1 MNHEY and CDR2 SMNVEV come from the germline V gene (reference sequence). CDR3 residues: CASSLNGGGASDTQYF. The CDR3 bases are TGTGCCAGCAGTTTAAATGGCGGGGGGGCGTCAGATACGCAGTATTTT.

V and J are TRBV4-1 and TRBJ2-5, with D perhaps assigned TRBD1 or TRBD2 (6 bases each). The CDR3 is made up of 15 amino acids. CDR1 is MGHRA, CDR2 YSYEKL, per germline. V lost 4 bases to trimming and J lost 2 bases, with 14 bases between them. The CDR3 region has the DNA TGCGCCAGCAGCCCTAACAGGAGGGGGCAAGAGACCCAGTACTTC. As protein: CASSPNRRGQETQYF.

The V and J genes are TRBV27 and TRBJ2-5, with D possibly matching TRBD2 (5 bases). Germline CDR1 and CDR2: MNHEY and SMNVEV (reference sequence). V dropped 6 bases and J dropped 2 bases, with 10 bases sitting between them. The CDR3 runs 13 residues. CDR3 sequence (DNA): TGTGCCAGCAGGGAGGTCGGACAAGAGACCCAGTACTTC. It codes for CASREVGQETQYF.

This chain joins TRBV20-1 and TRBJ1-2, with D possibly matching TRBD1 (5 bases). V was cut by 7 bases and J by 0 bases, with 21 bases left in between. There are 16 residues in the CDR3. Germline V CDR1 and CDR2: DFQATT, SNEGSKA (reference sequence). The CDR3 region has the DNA TGCAGTGGCCAACCGGGACGGGGACTAGCTAACTATGGCTACACCTTC. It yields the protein CSGQPGRGLANYGYTF.

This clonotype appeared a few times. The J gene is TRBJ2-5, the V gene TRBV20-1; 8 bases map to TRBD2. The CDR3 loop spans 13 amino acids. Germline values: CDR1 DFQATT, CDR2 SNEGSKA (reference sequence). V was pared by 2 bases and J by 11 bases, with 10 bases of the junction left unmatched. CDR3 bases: TGCAGTGCTAGATTCGGGAGGGTGTCGGAGCAGTACTTC. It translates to CSARFGRVSEQYF.

Here the CDR3 DNA reads TGTGCCACCAGCAGTCGGGGAGCTCTCTCGGATGAGCAGTTCTTC. As protein: CATSSRGALSDEQFF. The chain has TRBV15 and TRBJ2-1, with D possibly being TRBD2 (5 bases). This CDR3 has 15 residues. Germline assignment: CDR1 LNHNV and CDR2 YYDKDF (reference sequence). Trimming took off 3 bases at V and 8 bases at J, with 17 bases between the two ends.

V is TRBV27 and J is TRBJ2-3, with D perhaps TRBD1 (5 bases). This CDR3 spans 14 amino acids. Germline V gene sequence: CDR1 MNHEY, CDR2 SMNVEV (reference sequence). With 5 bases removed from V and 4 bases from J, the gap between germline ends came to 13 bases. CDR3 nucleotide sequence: TGTGCCAGCAGTCCCATATGGGGCGCAGATACGCAGTATTTT. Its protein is CASSPIWGADTQYF.

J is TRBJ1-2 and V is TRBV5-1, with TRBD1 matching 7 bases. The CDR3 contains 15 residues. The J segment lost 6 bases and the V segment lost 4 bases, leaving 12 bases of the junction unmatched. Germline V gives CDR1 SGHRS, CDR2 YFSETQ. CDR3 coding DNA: TGCGCCAGCAGCCTAGACCCGGGACAGAACAATGGCTACACCTTC. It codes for CASSLDPGQNNGYTF. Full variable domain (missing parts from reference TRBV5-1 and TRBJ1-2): KAGVTQTPRYLIKTRGQQVTLSCSPISGHRSVSWYQQTPGQGLQFLFEYFSETQRNKGNFPGRFSGRQFSNSRSEMNVSTLELGDSALYLCASSLDPGQNNGYTFGSGTRLTVV.

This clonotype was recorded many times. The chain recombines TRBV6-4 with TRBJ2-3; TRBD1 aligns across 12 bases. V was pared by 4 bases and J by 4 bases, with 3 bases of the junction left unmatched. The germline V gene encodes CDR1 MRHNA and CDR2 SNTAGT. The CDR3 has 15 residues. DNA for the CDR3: TGTGCCAGCAGTGCAGGGACAGGGGGCCCAGATACGCAGTATTTT. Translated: CASSAGTGGPDTQYF.

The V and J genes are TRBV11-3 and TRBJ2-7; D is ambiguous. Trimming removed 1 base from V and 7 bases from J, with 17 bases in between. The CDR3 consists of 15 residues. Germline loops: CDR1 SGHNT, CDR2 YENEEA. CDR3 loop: CASSLGGELPREQYF. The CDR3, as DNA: TGTGCCAGCAGCTTAGGGGGTGAGCTGCCCCGGGAGCAGTACTTC. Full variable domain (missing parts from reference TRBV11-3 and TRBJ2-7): EAGVVQSPRYKIIEKKQPVAFWCNPISGHNTLYWYLQNLGQGPELLIRYENEEAVDDSQLPKDRFSAERLKGVDSTLKIQPAELGDSAVYLCASSLGGELPREQYFGPGTRLTVT.

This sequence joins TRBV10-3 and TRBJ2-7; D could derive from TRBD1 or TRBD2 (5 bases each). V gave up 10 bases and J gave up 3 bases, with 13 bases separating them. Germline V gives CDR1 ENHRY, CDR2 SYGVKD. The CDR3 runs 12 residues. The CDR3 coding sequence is TGTGCCAGTTCGACAGACTACTACGAGCAGTACTTC. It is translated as CASSTDYYEQYF.

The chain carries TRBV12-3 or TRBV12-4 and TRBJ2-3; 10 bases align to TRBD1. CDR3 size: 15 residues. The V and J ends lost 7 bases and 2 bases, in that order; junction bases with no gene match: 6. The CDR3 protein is CASTLDRGFTDTQYF. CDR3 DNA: TGTGCCAGCACCCTGGACAGGGGGTTCACAGATACGCAGTATTTT.

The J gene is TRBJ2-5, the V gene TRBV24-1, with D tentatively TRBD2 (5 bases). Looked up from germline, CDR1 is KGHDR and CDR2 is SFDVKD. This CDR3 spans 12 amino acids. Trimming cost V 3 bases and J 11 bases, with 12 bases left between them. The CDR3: CATSDRELGQYF. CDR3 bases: TGTGCCACCAGTGATCGGGAACTTGGGCAGTACTTC.

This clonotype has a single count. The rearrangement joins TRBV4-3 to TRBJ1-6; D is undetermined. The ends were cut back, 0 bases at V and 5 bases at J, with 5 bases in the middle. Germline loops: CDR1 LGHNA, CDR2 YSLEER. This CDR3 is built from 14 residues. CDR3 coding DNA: TGCGCCAGCAGCCAAGATACCAATAATTCACCCCTCCACTTT. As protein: CASSQDTNNSPLHF.